This TCR beta chain was identified during a study of cytomegalovirus exposure and HLA in healthy donors. Turning to the study itself: Some 80 million unique TCR sequences came from HLA-typed donors in an early release.

The PCR used 60 Vbeta and 13 Jbeta primers. Clones were sequenced by immunoSEQ multiplex PCR, and TCRdb holds only the in-frame ones, with some missing. The table shows 89,000 or so clones, with 80% to 90% occurring only once. This clone has only a few counts. The TCR comes from a woman between 18 and 29 years old in good health and CMV-seropositive. Source material: PBMCs.

Here the CDR3 DNA reads TGCGCCACGGAGGGTTCCTACAATGAGCAGTTCTTC. Its protein is CATEGSYNEQFF. This chain joins TRBV10-2 and TRBJ2-1; a possible D gene is TRBD2 (6 bases). CDR3 length: 12 amino acids. Trimming pared 10 bases from V and 1 base from J, leaving 8 bases between. Germline V gene sequence: CDR1 WSHSY, CDR2 SAAADI.